This T cell receptor beta chain comes out of a study of blood T cell repertoires in COVID-19. Study-wide background: The United States, Italy and Spain were the sources of the acute and convalescent COVID-19 samples.

Original processing methods: Counts of nucleated cells, estimated from reference gene primer amplification, were obtained. Libraries were prepared by immunoSEQ multiplex PCR; TCRdb keeps only in-frame clonotypes and omits some of them. That table gives V, J and clone size, and the DNA gave D and trimming. Of a few hundred thousand clones in the sample, approximately 85% are singletons; the top ten hold around 5.5%. The V end lost 3 bases, the J end lost 8 bases, and 16 bases lay between the germline ends. CDR3 length: 14 residues. Germline CDR1 reads SGHTA; CDR2 reads FQGNSA. This chain joins TRBV7-2 and TRBJ1-1, with D perhaps matching TRBD1 (5 bases). The sequenced sample was peripheral blood. The clonotype originates from a middle-aged man with active or convalescent COVID-19. For the CDR3, the DNA is TGTGCCAGCAGCTTCGGGGGAGGACTGACCGAAGCTTTCTTT. This sequence encodes CASSFGGGLTEAFF.